The rows below give T cell receptor beta chains drawn from one sample of a study of blood T cells in healthy people across ages. One entry per CDR3 protein, called by TCRdb with MiXCR from the 5' RACE reads. This sample has about 1 million distinct CDR3 sequences; around 45% occur once, and the top ten carry 15% to 20%. Sequenced sample: blood. All receptors derive from an older woman in good health. Both conserved end residues are part of each CDR3. Fields, in order: J gene, clone size, D gene, V gene, CDR3 protein, CDR3 DNA. D genes are given only for firm matches. Not all rows give a size; the values are once, few, many and, for expanded clones, a class.

j_gene: TRBJ1-6; abundance: once; d_gene: TRBD1; v_gene: TRBV5-5; CDR3aa: CASSWGTGSSPLHF; CDR3nt: TGTGCCAGCAGCTGGGGGACAGGGAGTTCACCCCTCCACTTT
j_gene: TRBJ2-5; abundance: -; d_gene: -; v_gene: TRBV12-3/TRBV12-4; CDR3aa: CASSFSWETQYF; CDR3nt: TGTGCCAGCAGTTTCAGCTGGGAGACCCAGTACTTC
j_gene: TRBJ2-7; abundance: -; d_gene: -; v_gene: TRBV3-1; CDR3aa: CASSLGQTPYEQYF; CDR3nt: TGTGCCAGCAGCCTAGGACAGACACCCTACGAGCAGTACTTC
j_gene: TRBJ2-1; abundance: -; d_gene: TRBD1; v_gene: TRBV5-5; CDR3aa: CASSSWTGYNEQFF; CDR3nt: TGTGCCAGCAGCTCGTGGACAGGTTACAATGAGCAGTTCTTC
j_gene: TRBJ2-7; abundance: -; d_gene: -; v_gene: TRBV11-2; CDR3aa: CASSLRLDRGSYEQYF; CDR3nt: TGTGCCAGCAGCTTACGGTTGGACAGAGGTTCCTACGAGCAGTACTTC
j_gene: TRBJ1-4; abundance: -; d_gene: TRBD1; v_gene: TRBV20-1; CDR3aa: CSACCTQGAGEKLFF; CDR3nt: TGCAGTGCCTGCTGTACACAGGGGGCTGGGGAAAAACTGTTTTTT
j_gene: TRBJ2-7; abundance: few; d_gene: TRBD2; v_gene: TRBV6-5; CDR3aa: CASSTFTSGRDEQYF; CDR3nt: TGTGCCAGCAGTACCTTCACTAGCGGGAGGGACGAGCAGTACTTC
j_gene: TRBJ2-1; abundance: few; d_gene: -; v_gene: TRBV7-9; CDR3aa: CASSLSRQGGEQFF; CDR3nt: TGTGCCAGCAGCTTGTCCAGGCAAGGGGGTGAGCAGTTCTTC
j_gene: TRBJ2-7; abundance: few; d_gene: TRBD2; v_gene: TRBV20-1; CDR3aa: CSATGTSGTYEQYF; CDR3nt: TGCAGTGCCACAGGGACTAGCGGTACTTACGAGCAGTACTTC
j_gene: TRBJ2-5; abundance: few; d_gene: TRBD1; v_gene: TRBV25-1; CDR3aa: CATPDDRGSTWQYF; CDR3nt: TGTGCCACCCCTGATGACAGGGGGAGTACTTGGCAGTACTTC
j_gene: TRBJ1-1; abundance: -; d_gene: TRBD1; v_gene: TRBV10-3; CDR3aa: CAILGEQGRTFF; CDR3nt: TGTGCCATCCTAGGGGAACAGGGGCGGACTTTCTTT
j_gene: TRBJ1-5; abundance: few; d_gene: TRBD1; v_gene: TRBV29-1; CDR3aa: CSVAGGQLNQPQHF; CDR3nt: TGCAGCGTCGCGGGGGGACAGCTCAATCAGCCCCAGCATTTT
j_gene: TRBJ2-4; abundance: -; d_gene: -; v_gene: TRBV11-2; CDR3aa: CASSLAPSIMNIQYF; CDR3nt: TGTGCCAGCAGCTTAGCCCCCAGCATCATGAACATTCAGTACTTC
j_gene: TRBJ2-4; abundance: few; d_gene: TRBD2; v_gene: TRBV5-1; CDR3aa: CASSLAAGGGIQYF; CDR3nt: TGCGCCAGCAGCTTGGCGGCGGGAGGGGGCATTCAGTACTTC
j_gene: TRBJ1-4; abundance: few; d_gene: -; v_gene: TRBV6-5; CDR3aa: CASSYGATNEKLFF; CDR3nt: TGTGCCAGCAGTTACGGTGCAACTAATGAAAAACTGTTTTTT
j_gene: TRBJ2-7; abundance: -; d_gene: TRBD2; v_gene: TRBV20-1; CDR3aa: CSVSSSGSYEQYF; CDR3nt: TGCAGTGTTTCCTCTAGCGGCTCCTACGAGCAGTACTTC
j_gene: TRBJ2-1; abundance: -; d_gene: TRBD2; v_gene: TRBV20-1; CDR3aa: CSARGGSYNEQFF; CDR3nt: TGCAGTGCTAGAGGCGGGAGCTACAATGAGCAGTTCTTC
j_gene: TRBJ1-4; abundance: few; d_gene: TRBD1; v_gene: TRBV14; CDR3aa: CASSRKTGVLNEKLFF; CDR3nt: TGTGCCAGCAGCCGAAAGACAGGGGTATTGAATGAAAAACTGTTTTTT
j_gene: TRBJ2-2; abundance: -; d_gene: TRBD1; v_gene: TRBV6-5; CDR3aa: CASSYSTGKNTGELFF; CDR3nt: TGTGCCAGCAGTTACTCGACAGGGAAAAACACCGGGGAGCTGTTTTTT
j_gene: TRBJ2-5; abundance: few; d_gene: TRBD2; v_gene: TRBV6-5; CDR3aa: CASSYSGGSEETQYF; CDR3nt: TGTGCCAGCAGTTACTCCGGCGGGAGCGAAGAGACCCAGTACTTC
j_gene: TRBJ2-4; abundance: -; d_gene: -; v_gene: TRBV6-5; CDR3aa: CASSYSNQKVWYF; CDR3nt: TGTGCCAGCAGTTACTCGAATCAGAAGGTCTGGTACTTC
j_gene: TRBJ2-3; abundance: few; d_gene: TRBD1; v_gene: TRBV7-9; CDR3aa: CASSRPTPGQGADTQYF; CDR3nt: TGTGCCAGCAGCCGACCCACTCCGGGACAGGGGGCAGATACGCAGTATTTT